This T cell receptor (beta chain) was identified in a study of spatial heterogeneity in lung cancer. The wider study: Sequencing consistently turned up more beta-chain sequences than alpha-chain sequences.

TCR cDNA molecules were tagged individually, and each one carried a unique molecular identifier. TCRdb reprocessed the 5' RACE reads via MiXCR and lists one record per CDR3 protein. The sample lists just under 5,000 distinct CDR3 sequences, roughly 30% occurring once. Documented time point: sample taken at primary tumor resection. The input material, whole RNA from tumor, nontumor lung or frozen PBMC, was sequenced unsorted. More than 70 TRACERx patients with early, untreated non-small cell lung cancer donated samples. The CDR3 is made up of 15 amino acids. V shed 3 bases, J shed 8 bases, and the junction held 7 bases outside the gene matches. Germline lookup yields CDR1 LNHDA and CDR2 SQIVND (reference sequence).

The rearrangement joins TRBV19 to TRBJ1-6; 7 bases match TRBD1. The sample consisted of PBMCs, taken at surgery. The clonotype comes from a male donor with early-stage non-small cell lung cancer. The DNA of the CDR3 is TGTGCCAGTAGTATGGCCGACAGGGAATATTCACCCCTCCACTTT. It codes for CASSMADREYSPLHF. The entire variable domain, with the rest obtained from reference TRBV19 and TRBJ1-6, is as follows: DGGITQSPKYLFRKEGQNVTLSCEQNLNHDAMYWYRQDPGQGLRLIYYSQIVNDFQKGDIAEGYSVSREKKESFPLTVTSAQKNPTAFYLCASSMADREYSPLHFGNGTRLTVT.